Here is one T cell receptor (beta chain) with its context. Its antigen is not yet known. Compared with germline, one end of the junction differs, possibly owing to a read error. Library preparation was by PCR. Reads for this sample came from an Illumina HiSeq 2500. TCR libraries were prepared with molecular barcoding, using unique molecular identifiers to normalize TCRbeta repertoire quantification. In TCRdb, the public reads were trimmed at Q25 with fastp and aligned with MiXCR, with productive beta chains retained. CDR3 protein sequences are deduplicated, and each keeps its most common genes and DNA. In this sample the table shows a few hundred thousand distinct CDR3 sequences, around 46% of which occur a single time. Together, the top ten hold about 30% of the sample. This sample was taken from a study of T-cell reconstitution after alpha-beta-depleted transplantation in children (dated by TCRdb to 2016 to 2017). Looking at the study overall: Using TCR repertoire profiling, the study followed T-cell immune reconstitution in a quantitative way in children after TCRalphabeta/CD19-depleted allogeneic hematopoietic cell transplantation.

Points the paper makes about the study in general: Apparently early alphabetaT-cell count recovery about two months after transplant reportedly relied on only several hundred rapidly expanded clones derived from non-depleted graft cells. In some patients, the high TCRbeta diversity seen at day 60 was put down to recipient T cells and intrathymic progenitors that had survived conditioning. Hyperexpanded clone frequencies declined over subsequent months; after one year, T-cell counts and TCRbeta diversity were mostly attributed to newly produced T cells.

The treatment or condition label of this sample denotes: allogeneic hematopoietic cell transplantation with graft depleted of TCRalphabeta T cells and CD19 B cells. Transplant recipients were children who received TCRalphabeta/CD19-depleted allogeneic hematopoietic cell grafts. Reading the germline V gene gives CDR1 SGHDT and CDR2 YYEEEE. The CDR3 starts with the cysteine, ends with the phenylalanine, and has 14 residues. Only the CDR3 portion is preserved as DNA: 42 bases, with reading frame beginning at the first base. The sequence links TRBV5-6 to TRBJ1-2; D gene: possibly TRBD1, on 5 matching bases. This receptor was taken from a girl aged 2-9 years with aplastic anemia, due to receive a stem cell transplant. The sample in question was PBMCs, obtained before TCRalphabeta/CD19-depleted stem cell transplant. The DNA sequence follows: TGTGCCAGCAGCCGCGCAGCCCGGGACTATGGCGACACCTTC. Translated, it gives CASSRAARDYGDTF.